The clone carrying this T cell receptor (beta chain) turned up a few times. As to time point: pre-sensitization, week 0. Indicated treatment: therapeutic diphenylcyclopropenone sensitization with weekly scalp DPC. Unfractionated whole blood yielded the extracted total RNA. The data were taken from a study of human T cells and chemical hapten exposure. Whole-study context: Scalp application of diphenylcyclopropenone was performed weekly in patients across the entire roughly 23-week study.

This CDR3 contains 12 residues. Trimming removed 7 bases from V and 9 bases from J, with 10 bases in between. From the RACE reads, TCRdb called clonotypes with MiXCR, one entry per CDR3 protein. The sample contains tens of thousands of distinct CDR3 sequences, approximately 9.9% of which appear only once. The sequence came from a woman aged 45-65 years with alopecia areata. Some clones in this sample may be carry-over from other donors' samples. Sequencing was performed on whole blood, taken in connection with sensitization to the hapten diphenylcyclopropenone (DPC). The V call is TRBV12-3 or TRBV12-4, the J call TRBJ1-6, with D uncertain. The CDR3: CASKRRVSPLHF. CDR3 in DNA: TGTGCCAGCAAACGGAGGGTTTCACCCCTCCACTTT.